This T cell receptor beta chain was found in a study of cytomegalovirus exposure and HLA in healthy donors. Regarding donors, all were healthy bone marrow donors. This clone was seen only once. Antigen: not known. In the PCR, 60 Vbeta and 13 Jbeta primers were used. This table comes from immunoSEQ multiplex PCR, and its TCRdb copy is limited to in-frame clones, with some not included. This sample has some 160,000 clones; roughly 68% occur once, and the top ten carry approximately 4.3%. Unmatched junction bases numbered 12, after V lost 6 bases and J lost 10 bases. The CDR3 runs 15 residues. Germline values: CDR1 KGHSH, CDR2 LQKENI. General study results and limits: After further analysis at a later stage, 16,951 TCR beta sequences were associated with HLA alleles at 0.05 false discovery rate. Differences between HLA loci emerged in a later analysis of TCR association rates, with DRB1 most and HLA-C fewest.

V usage is TRBV18 and J usage is TRBJ1-6, with TRBD1 identical over 7 bases. The sample taken for sequencing was PBMCs. This sequence was found in a man in his 60s in good health and CMV-seronegative. For the CDR3, the DNA is TGTGCCAGCTCCGACACCGGGACAGCAGGATCACCCCTCCACTTT. Translation: CASSDTGTAGSPLHF.